Shown below are 2 T cell receptor beta chains from a single sample sequenced in a study of T-cell reconstitution after alpha-beta-depleted transplantation in children. Preparing the TCRbeta library involved the use of unique molecular identifiers. A single record per CDR3 protein comes from TCRdb applying MiXCR to the PCR reads. The sample holds approximately 240,000 distinct CDR3 sequences, 8% to 10% seen once. Specimen: PBMCs from the stem cell graft donor, collected from the stem cell graft. These receptors came from a human donor who donated a stem cell graft to a child with acute lymphoblastic leukemia.

This clonotype was seen only a few times. CDR3 protein: CASSLEEGPYEKLFF. CDR3 bases: TGCGCCAGCAGCTTGGAAGAGGGACCTTACGAAAAACTGTTTTTT. The genes are TRBV5-1 and TRBJ1-4, with a possible D match to TRBD1 (5 bases). Germline V lookup: CDR1 SGHRS, CDR2 YFSETQ. V was pared by 0 bases and J by 8 bases, with 14 bases between. The CDR3 contains 15 residues.

In its sample, this clonotype was seen many times. The chain combines TRBV6-2 or TRBV6-3 with TRBJ1-6; no clear D. Germline-derived CDR1 and CDR2 are MNHEY and SVGEGT. The germline V and J ends were trimmed by 8 bases and 1 base, with 3 bases remaining between them. CDR3 length: 12 amino acids. CDR3 sequence: CASQSYNSPLHF. In DNA form, the CDR3 reads TGTGCCAGCCAGTCCTATAATTCACCCCTCCACTTT.